This T cell receptor (beta chain) was captured in a study of Ad26.COV2.S vaccination and SARS-CoV-2 variants. Turning to the study itself: Intramuscular Ad26.COV2.S at 5x10^10 or 1x10^11 viral particles.

Described treatment: around 19 received Ad26.COV2.S at low or high dose, single or two shots; about 5 received placebo; per-sample allocation not given. Sampling happened 63 days after the first vaccine or placebo injection. Repertoires were generated with immunoSEQ multiplex PCR, while TCRdb's copy carries only in-frame clones and drops some. Of about 400,000 clones listed, roughly 90% are singletons. The J segment lost 6 bases and the V segment lost 0 bases, leaving 4 bases of the junction unmatched. Germline-derived CDR1 and CDR2 are SGDLS and YYNGEE. This CDR3 comprises 15 residues. The chain links TRBV9 to TRBJ2-1; the match to TRBD2 covers 9 bases. The source material was peripheral blood, sampled in a trial of Ad26.COV2.S vaccine versus placebo. This TCR derives from a person aged 18-60 years who received the Ad26.COV2.S COVID-19 vaccine or a placebo. CDR3 DNA: TGTGCCAGCAGCGTAGTTGCGGGGGGGTTCAATGAGCAGTTCTTC. It codes for CASSVVAGGFNEQFF.